The 2 T cell receptor beta chains reported below all come from one sample, sequenced in a study of response to subunit inactivated influenza vaccine. TCRdb reprocessed the RT-PCR reads via MiXCR and lists one record per CDR3 protein. The sample has 650,000 to 800,000 distinct CDR3 sequences, about 18% seen once. This specimen consisted of PBMCs from blood, obtained more than 4 days after vaccination. These TCRs come from a man in his fifties who received an inactivated influenza vaccine.

This clonotype was seen a handful of times. The V and J genes are TRBV20-1 and TRBJ1-3; 7 nucleotides line up with TRBD1. This CDR3 region has 14 residues. The trim removed 6 bases at V and 1 base at J, leaving 6 bases unmatched. Germline V lookup: CDR1 DFQATT, CDR2 SNEGSKA (reference sequence). The chain's CDR3 is CSALPGGSGNTIYF. In nucleotides, the CDR3 is TGCAGTGCCCTACCAGGGGGATCTGGAAACACCATATATTTT.

J is TRBJ2-3 and V is TRBV18; maybe TRBD1 (5 bases). This CDR3 is 15 amino acids long. From germline, CDR1 is KGHSH and CDR2 LQKENI. With 1 base removed from V and 2 bases from J, the gap between germline ends came to 10 bases. CDR3 DNA: TGTGCCAGCTCACCACAAATCAGGGCCACAGATACGCAGTATTTT. Amino acids: CASSPQIRATDTQYF.